Included here is one T cell receptor beta chain sequence, with context. Looked up from germline, CDR1 is SNHLY and CDR2 is FYNNEI. Trimming took 5 bases from V and 10 from J, leaving 17 bases between them. The CDR3 is 13 amino acids. TCR beta chains were sequenced at survey level with immunoSEQ. Profiling relied on immunoSEQ multiplex PCR, and the TCRdb table lists in-frame clones only, not all of them. This sample has approximately 53,000 clones, with 85% to 95% found just once. The specimen was PBMCs. The rearrangement uses TRBV2 and TRBJ1-2, with D perhaps matching TRBD1 (5 bases). This clonotype was obtained from a man in his forties with rheumatoid arthritis. Here the CDR3 reads CASSSTAEPHYTF. CDR3 DNA: TGTGCCAGCAGTTCGACAGCTGAACCCCACTACACCTTC.